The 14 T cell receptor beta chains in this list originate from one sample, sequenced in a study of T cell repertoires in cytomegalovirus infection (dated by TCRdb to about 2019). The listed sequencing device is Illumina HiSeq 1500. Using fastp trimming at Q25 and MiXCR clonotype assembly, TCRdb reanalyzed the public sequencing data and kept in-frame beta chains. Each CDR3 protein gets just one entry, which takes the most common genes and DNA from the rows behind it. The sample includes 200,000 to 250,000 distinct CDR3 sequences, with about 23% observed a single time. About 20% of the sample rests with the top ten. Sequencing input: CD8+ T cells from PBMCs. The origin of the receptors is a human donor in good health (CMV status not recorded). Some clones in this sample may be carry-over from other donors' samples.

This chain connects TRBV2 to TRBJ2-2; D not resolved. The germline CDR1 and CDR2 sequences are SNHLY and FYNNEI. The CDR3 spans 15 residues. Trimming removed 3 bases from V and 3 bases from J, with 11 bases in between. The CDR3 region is CASSEQLGYTGELFF. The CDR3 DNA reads TGTGCCAGCAGTGAGCAGCTAGGATACACCGGGGAGCTGTTTTTT.

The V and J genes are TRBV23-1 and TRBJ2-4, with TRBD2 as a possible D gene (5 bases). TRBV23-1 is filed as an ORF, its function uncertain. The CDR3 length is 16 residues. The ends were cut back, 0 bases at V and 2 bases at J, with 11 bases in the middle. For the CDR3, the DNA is TGCGCCAGCAGTCAATCCGAGAGAGGGACCAAAAACATTCAGTACTTC. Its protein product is CASSQSERGTKNIQYF.

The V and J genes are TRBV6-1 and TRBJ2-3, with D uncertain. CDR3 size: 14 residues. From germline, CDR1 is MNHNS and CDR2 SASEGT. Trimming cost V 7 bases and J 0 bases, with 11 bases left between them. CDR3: CASKRDTSTDTQYF. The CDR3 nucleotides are TGTGCCAGCAAAAGAGACACCAGCACAGATACGCAGTATTTT.

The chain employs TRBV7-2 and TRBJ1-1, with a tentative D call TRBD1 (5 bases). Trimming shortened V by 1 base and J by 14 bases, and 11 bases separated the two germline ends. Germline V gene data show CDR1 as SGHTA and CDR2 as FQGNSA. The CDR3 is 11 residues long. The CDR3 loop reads CTSSLDTGTFF. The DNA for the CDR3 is TGTACCAGCAGCTTAGACACAGGTACCTTCTTT. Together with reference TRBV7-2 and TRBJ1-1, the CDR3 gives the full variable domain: GAGVSQSPSNKVTEKGKDVELRCDPISGHTALYWYRQSLGQGLEFLIYFQGNSAPDKSGLPSDRFSAERTGGSVSTLTIQRTQQEDSAVYLCTSSLDTGTFFGQGTRLTVV.

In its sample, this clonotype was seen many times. CDR3 sequence reads: CASSLTGGVNTEAFF. Written as DNA, the CDR3 is TGTGCCAGCAGCTTAACAGGGGGCGTGAACACTGAAGCTTTCTTT. The chain carries TRBV7-6 and TRBJ1-1; 9 bases are a match to TRBD1. Germline CDR1 is SGHVS and CDR2 is FNYEAQ. There are 15 residues in the CDR3. Unmatched junction bases numbered 1, after V lost 2 bases and J lost 0 bases.

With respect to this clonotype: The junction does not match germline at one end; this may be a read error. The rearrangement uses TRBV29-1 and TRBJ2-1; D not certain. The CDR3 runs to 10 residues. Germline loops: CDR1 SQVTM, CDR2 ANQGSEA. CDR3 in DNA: TGCAGCGTCCCCTCCGAGACGGGCAACTTC. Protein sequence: CSVPSETGNF.

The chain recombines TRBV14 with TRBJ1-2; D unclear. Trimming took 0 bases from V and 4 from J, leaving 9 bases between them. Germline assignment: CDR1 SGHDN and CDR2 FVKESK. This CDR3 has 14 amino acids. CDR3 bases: TGTGCCAGCAGCCAAGATTCGCGGGGCTATGGCTACACCTTC. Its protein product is CASSQDSRGYGYTF.

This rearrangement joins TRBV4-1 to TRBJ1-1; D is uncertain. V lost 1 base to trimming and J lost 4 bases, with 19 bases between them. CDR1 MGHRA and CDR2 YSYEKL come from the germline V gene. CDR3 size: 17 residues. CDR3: CASSQVPGRQAGTEAFF. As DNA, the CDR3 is TGCGCCAGCAGCCAAGTACCGGGTCGGCAGGCGGGCACTGAAGCTTTCTTT.

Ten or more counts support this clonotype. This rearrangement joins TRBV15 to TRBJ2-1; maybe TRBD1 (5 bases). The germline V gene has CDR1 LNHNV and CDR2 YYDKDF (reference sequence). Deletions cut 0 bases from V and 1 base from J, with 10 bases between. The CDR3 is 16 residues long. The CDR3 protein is CATSRDEGVSYNEQFF. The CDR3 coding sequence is TGTGCCACCAGCAGAGATGAAGGGGTTTCCTACAATGAGCAGTTCTTC.

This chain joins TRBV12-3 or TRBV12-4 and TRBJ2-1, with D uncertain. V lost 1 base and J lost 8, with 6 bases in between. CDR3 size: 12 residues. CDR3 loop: CASSLGSYEQFF. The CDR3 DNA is TGTGCCAGCAGTTTAGGAAGCTATGAGCAGTTCTTC.

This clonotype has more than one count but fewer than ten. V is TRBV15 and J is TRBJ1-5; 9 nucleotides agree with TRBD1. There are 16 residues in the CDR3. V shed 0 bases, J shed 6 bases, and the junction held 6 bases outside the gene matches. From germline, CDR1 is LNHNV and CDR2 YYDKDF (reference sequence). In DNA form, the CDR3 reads TGTGCCACCAGCAGAGATCCCGGGACAGGGAGTCAGCCCCAGCATTTT. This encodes CATSRDPGTGSQPQHF.

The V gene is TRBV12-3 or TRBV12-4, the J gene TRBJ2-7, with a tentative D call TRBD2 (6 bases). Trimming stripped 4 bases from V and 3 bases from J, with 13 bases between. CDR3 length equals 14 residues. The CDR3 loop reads CASSWGTLRYEQYF. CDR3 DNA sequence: TGTGCCAGCAGTTGGGGGACTCTCCGCTACGAGCAGTACTTC.

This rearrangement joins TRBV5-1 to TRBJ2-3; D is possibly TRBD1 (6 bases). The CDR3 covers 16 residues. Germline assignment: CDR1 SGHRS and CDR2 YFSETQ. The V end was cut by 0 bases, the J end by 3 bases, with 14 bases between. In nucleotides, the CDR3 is TGCGCCAGCAGCTTGGAGGGGGTCAGAGTGACAGATACGCAGTATTTT. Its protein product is CASSLEGVRVTDTQYF.

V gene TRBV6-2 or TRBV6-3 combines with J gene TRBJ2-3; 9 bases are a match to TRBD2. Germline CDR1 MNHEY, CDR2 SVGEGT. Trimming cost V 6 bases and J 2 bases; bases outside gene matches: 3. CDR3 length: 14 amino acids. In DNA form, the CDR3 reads TGTGCCAGCAGCGCTAGCGGGATCACAGATACGCAGTATTTT. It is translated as CASSASGITDTQYF.